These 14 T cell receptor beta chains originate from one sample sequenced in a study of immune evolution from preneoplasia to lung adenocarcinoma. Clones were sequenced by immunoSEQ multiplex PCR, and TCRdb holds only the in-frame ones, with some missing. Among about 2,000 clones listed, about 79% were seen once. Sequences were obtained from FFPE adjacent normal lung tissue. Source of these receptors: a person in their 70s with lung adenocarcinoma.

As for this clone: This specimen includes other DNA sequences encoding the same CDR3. For the CDR3, the DNA is TGTGCCTGGAGTGTAGCTGGGAATCAGCCCCAGCATTTT. Translating gives CAWSVAGNQPQHF. This chain uses TRBV30 with TRBJ1-5, with D unclear. The CDR3 spans 13 residues. V lost 0 bases and J 4 bases, leaving 7 bases between the germline ends. The germline V gene encodes CDR1 GTSNPN and CDR2 SVGIG (reference sequence).

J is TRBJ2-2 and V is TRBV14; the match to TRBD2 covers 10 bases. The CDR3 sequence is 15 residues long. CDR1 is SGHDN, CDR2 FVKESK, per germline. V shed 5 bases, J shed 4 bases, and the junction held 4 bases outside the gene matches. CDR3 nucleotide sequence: TGTGCCAGCAGCTCGCGACTAGCGGGCACCGGGGAGCTGTTTTTT. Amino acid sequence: CASSSRLAGTGELFF.

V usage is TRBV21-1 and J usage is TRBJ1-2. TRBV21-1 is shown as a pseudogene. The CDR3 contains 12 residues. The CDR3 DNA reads TGTGCCAGCCCCCATGATCGGGATGGCTACACCTTC. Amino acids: CASPHDRDGYTF.

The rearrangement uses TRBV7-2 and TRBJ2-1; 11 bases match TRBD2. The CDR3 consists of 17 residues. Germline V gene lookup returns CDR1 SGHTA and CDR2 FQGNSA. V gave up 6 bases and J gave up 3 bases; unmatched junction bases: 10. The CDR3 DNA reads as TGTGCCAGCAGTTCCGACCGGGGGACTAGCGGCTACAATGAGCAGTTCTTC. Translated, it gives CASSSDRGTSGYNEQFF.

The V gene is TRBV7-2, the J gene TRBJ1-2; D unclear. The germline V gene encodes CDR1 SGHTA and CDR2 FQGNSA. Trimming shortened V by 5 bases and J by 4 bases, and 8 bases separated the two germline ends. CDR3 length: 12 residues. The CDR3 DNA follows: TGTGCCAGCAGCCACGAAAGCTATGGCTACACCTTC. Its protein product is CASSHESYGYTF. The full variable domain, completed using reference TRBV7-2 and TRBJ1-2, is GAGVSQSPSNKVTEKGKDVELRCDPISGHTALYWYRQSLGQGLEFLIYFQGNSAPDKSGLPSDRFSAERTGGSVSTLTIQRTQQEDSAVYLCASSHESYGYTFGSGTRLTVV.

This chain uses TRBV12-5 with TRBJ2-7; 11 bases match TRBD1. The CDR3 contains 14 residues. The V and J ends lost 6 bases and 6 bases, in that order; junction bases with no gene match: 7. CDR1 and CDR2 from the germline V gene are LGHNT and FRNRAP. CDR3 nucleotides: TGTGCTAGTGGGAAAGGACAGGGGGCGCCCGAGCAGTACTTC. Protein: CASGKGQGAPEQYF.

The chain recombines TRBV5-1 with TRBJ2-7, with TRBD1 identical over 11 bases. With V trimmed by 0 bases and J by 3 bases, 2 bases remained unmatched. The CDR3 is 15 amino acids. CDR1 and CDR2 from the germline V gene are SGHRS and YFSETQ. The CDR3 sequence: CASSLAGQGVYEQYF. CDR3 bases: TGCGCCAGCAGCTTGGCGGGACAGGGGGTCTACGAGCAGTACTTC.

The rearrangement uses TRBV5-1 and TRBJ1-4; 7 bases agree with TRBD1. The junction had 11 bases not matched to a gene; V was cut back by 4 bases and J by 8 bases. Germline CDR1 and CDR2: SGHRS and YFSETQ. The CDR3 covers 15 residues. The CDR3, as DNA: TGCGCCAGCAGCGGGTTGACAGGGATTGGGGAAAAACTGTTTTTT. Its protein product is CASSGLTGIGEKLFF.

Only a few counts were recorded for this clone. This CDR3 is CASLRGQGVTQYF. DNA of the CDR3: TGTGCCAGTCTTAGAGGGCAGGGCGTGACCCAGTACTTC. The chain carries TRBV2 and TRBJ2-5; TRBD1 or TRBD2 may be the D gene (5 bases each). There are 13 residues in the CDR3. Germline V gene lookup returns CDR1 SNHLY and CDR2 FYNNEI. Trimming left V 9 bases short and J 7 bases short, with 18 bases between.

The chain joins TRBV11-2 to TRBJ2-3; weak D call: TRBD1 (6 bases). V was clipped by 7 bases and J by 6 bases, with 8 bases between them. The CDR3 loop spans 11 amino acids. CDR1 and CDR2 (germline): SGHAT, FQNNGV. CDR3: CASMQGDTQYF. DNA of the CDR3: TGTGCCAGCATGCAGGGGGATACGCAGTATTTT.

Here the CDR3 DNA reads TGTGCCAGCAGGGGGGTAGATGGAGAGTACAATCGAGAGACCCAGTACTTC. Translated, it gives CASRGVDGEYNRETQYF. The rearrangement joins TRBV7-9 to TRBJ2-5, with D perhaps assigned TRBD1 or TRBD2 (5 bases each). The CDR3 length is 17 residues. V was pared by 6 bases and J by 4 bases, with 24 bases between. The germline V gene has CDR1 SEHNR and CDR2 FQNEAQ (reference sequence).

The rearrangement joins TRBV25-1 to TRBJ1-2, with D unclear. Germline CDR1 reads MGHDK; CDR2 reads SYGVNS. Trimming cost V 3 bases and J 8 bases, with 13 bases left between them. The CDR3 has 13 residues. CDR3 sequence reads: CASSESAESGYTF. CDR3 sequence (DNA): TGTGCCAGCAGTGAGTCTGCCGAGAGCGGCTACACCTTC.

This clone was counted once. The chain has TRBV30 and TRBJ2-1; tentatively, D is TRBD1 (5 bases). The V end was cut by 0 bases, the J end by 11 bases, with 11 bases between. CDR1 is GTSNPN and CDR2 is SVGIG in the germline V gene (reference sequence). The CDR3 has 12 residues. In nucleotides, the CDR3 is TGTGCCTGGAGTGTGTGGCAGGGTCAGCAGTTCTTC. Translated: CAWSVWQGQQFF.

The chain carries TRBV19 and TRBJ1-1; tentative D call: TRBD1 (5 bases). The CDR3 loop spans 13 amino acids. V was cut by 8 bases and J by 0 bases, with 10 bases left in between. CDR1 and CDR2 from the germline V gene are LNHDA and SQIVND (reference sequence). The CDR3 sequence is CASSEGMNTEAFF. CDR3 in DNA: TGTGCCAGTTCGGAGGGGATGAACACTGAAGCTTTCTTT.